The clone carrying this TCR beta chain was counted many times. Its antigen is still unknown. The junction and the germline gene differ at one end; a read error may be behind it. Germline V CDR1 and CDR2: SSHAT, FNYEAQ (reference sequence). CDR3 size: 13 residues. This sample is part of a study of early T cells in non-severe SARS-CoV-2 infection. Across the study: Chains stayed unpaired after sequencing of bulk RNA from unsorted whole blood.

Individual cDNA molecules were tagged with unique molecular identifiers. MiXCR was run by TCRdb on the 5' RACE reads, yielding one entry per CDR3 protein. The sample records about 70,000 distinct CDR3 sequences, around an eighth being singletons. Whole-study results and caveats: Matching against VDJdb likely underestimated virus-specific expansions, favoring anti-spike CD8.

The sequencing sample was made of whole blood. The receptor comes from an adult who was a healthcare worker with PCR-confirmed SARS-CoV-2 infection or an uninfected control (not recorded which). This chain connects TRBV7-7 to TRBJ2-1, with 7 bases identical to TRBD1. In DNA form, the CDR3 reads TGTGCTAGCAGCCGGGACAGTAACAATGAGCAGTTCTTC. Encoded protein: CASSRDSNNEQFF.